The rows below give T cell receptor beta chains drawn from one sample of a study of early T cells in non-severe SARS-CoV-2 infection. In TCRdb, the 5' RACE reads were re-called with MiXCR into one record per CDR3 protein. This table holds about 37,000 distinct CDR3 sequences, about 5.3% found once. The starting material was whole blood, obtained at baseline. Receptors were obtained from an adult who was a healthcare worker with PCR-confirmed SARS-CoV-2 infection or an uninfected control (not recorded which). CDR3s include the opening cysteine and the closing phenylalanine or tryptophan. A D gene is named only where the DNA matches it firmly. The size field is filled for only some rows; it gives once, few, many or a size class.

j_call d_call v_call clone_size cdr3_aa cdr3_nt
TRBJ2-5 - TRBV3-1 - CASSQDQSGLISETQYF TGTGCCAGCAGCCAAGATCAATCCGGCCTGATAAGTGAGACCCAGTACTTC
TRBJ2-4 - TRBV29-1 - CSAAEGAKNIQYF TGCAGCGCCGCCGAGGGGGCCAAAAACATTCAGTACTTC
TRBJ1-3 TRBD1 TRBV20-1 few CSARGSDRGLGNTIYF TGCAGTGCTAGAGGGTCCGACAGGGGGCTAGGAAACACCATATATTTT
TRBJ1-4 - TRBV7-3 many CASSRPGLGLEKLFF TGTGCCAGCAGCCGGCCGGGACTGGGGCTTGAAAAACTGTTTTTT
TRBJ2-5 - TRBV28 few CASSLGGPYQETQYF TGTGCCAGCAGTTTAGGGGGGCCGTACCAAGAGACCCAGTACTTC
TRBJ1-1 - TRBV14 - CASSLRRGQGEAFF TGTGCCAGCAGCCTACGGCGGGGGCAAGGTGAAGCTTTCTTT
TRBJ2-1 - TRBV5-6 many CASFPSLEVVYNEQFF TGTGCCAGCTTTCCCTCGTTGGAGGTCGTCTACAATGAGCAGTTCTTC
TRBJ2-1 - TRBV29-1 - CSVVFFEGEQFF TGCAGCGTTGTTTTTTTTGAGGGGGAGCAGTTCTTC
TRBJ2-1 - TRBV7-9 - CASSLLVGLPSEFF TGTGCCAGCAGCCTGCTAGTCGGACTGCCTTCGGAGTTCTTC
TRBJ1-1 - TRBV12-3/TRBV12-4 many CASRLMNTEAFF TGTGCCAGCAGGTTGATGAACACTGAAGCTTTCTTT
TRBJ2-5 TRBD1 TRBV3-1 - CASSQDRVDRQYVQETQYF TGTGCCAGCAGCCAAGATCGAGTGGACAGGCAGTACGTCCAAGAGACCCAGTACTTC
TRBJ2-2 TRBD1 TRBV12-3/TRBV12-4 many CASSLQGARELFF TGTGCCAGCAGTTTACAGGGGGCTCGGGAGCTGTTTTTT
TRBJ1-5 - TRBV5-4 many CASSFYNESQPQHF TGTGCCAGCAGCTTTTACAACGAGAGTCAGCCCCAGCATTTT
TRBJ1-1 - TRBV10-2 many CASSIRDTEAFF TGCGCCAGCAGTATCAGGGACACTGAAGCTTTCTTT
TRBJ2-2 TRBD2 TRBV6-5 many CASSYELAGGAGELFF TGTGCCAGCAGTTACGAACTAGCGGGAGGGGCCGGGGAGCTGTTTTTT
TRBJ1-2 TRBD1 TRBV3-1 - CASSQGGQGVYGYTF TGTGCCAGCAGCCAAGGTGGACAGGGGGTTTATGGCTACACCTTC
TRBJ1-1 - TRBV3-1 many CASSHRRGPQNTEAFF TGTGCCAGCAGCCACCGGAGGGGTCCCCAGAACACTGAAGCTTTCTTT
TRBJ2-5 TRBD2 TRBV5-1 many CASSLAGTSGETQYF TGCGCCAGCAGCTTGGCGGGGACTAGCGGAGAGACCCAGTACTTC
TRBJ2-1 - TRBV20-1 many CSAPTGRLAKRYNEQFF TGCAGTGCTCCTACTGGACGGCTAGCAAAACGCTACAATGAGCAGTTCTTC
TRBJ1-1 - TRBV5-1 many CASSLEGVALNTEAFF TGCGCCAGCAGCTTGGAAGGGGTCGCCTTGAACACTGAAGCTTTCTTT
TRBJ2-3 - TRBV24-1 many CATSAGDTQYF TGTGCCACCAGTGCTGGAGATACGCAGTATTTT
TRBJ2-1 TRBD2 TRBV7-2 many CASSAGGLAGVNEQFF TGTGCCAGCAGCGCCGGCGGCCTAGCGGGAGTCAATGAGCAGTTCTTC
TRBJ2-1 TRBD2 TRBV12-3/TRBV12-4 many CASSGGRLAGSSYNEQFF TGTGCCAGCAGTGGGGGGCGGCTAGCGGGGAGCTCCTACAATGAGCAGTTCTTC
TRBJ1-1 - TRBV6-4 many CASRSTWKRDTEAFF TGTGCCAGCCGAAGTACGTGGAAAAGAGACACTGAAGCTTTCTTT
TRBJ2-3 TRBD2 TRBV6-4 many CASSANGVAGGQGGDTQYF TGTGCCAGCAGTGCTAATGGGGTAGCGGGAGGACAAGGTGGAGATACGCAGTATTTT
TRBJ1-1 - TRBV27 once CASSLSRDVEAFF TGTGCCAGCAGTTTATCACGAGATGTTGAAGCTTTCTTT
TRBJ1-6 TRBD1 TRBV2 - CASRPWDRRYNSPLHF TGTGCCAGCAGACCTTGGGACAGGCGCTATAATTCACCCCTCCACTTT
TRBJ2-1 TRBD2 TRBV2 few CASSDSSGTYNEQFF TGTGCCAGCAGTGACTCTAGCGGAACCTACAATGAGCAGTTCTTC
TRBJ1-1 - TRBV20-1 many CSARGSKTGPNTEAFF TGCAGTGCTAGAGGCAGCAAGACGGGACCGAACACTGAAGCTTTCTTT
TRBJ1-5 - TRBV20-1 many CSAKGPGAQHF TGCAGTGCCAAGGGACCCGGGGCCCAGCATTTT
TRBJ1-1 - TRBV12-3/TRBV12-4 many CASKILVNTEAFF TGTGCCAGCAAGATCCTGGTGAACACTGAAGCTTTCTTT
TRBJ1-5 - TRBV20-1 many CSARDLTQPQHF TGCAGTGCTAGAGATTTGACCCAGCCCCAGCATTTT
TRBJ2-1 TRBD2 TRBV12-5 many CASGLGLAEYNEQFF TGTGCTAGTGGTTTGGGACTAGCGGAGTACAATGAGCAGTTCTTC
TRBJ1-2 - TRBV13 many CASRKGGSGDGYTF TGTGCCAGCAGAAAAGGAGGGAGCGGCGATGGCTACACCTTC
TRBJ1-2 - TRBV30 - CAWSVGVSGRGGYTF TGTGCCTGGAGTGTAGGGGTTTCCGGGAGGGGAGGCTACACCTTC
TRBJ2-7 - TRBV6-5 medium-sized CASSFGGTYEQYF TGTGCCAGCAGCTTTGGAGGGACCTACGAGCAGTACTTC
TRBJ1-1 - TRBV30 - CAWSVSGRTEAFF TGTGCCTGGAGTGTATCGGGTAGGACTGAAGCTTTCTTT
TRBJ2-5 TRBD2 TRBV28 many CASSLTTSGRQETQYF TGTGCCAGCAGTTTAACGACTAGCGGGAGGCAAGAGACCCAGTACTTC
TRBJ1-5 - TRBV6-1 many CASTWGSQPQHF TGTGCCAGCACCTGGGGAAGTCAGCCCCAGCATTTT
TRBJ1-4 - TRBV5-6 many CASSLWGVRQNEKLFF TGTGCCAGCAGCTTGTGGGGTGTCAGACAGAATGAAAAACTGTTTTTT
TRBJ2-4 - TRBV2 many CASTPDSENIRYF TGTGCCAGCACCCCAGACAGTGAAAACATTCGGTACTTC
TRBJ2-1 TRBD2 TRBV18 - CASSPTLASGSRYNEQFF TGTGCCAGCTCCCCCACTTTGGCTAGCGGGAGTAGGTACAATGAGCAGTTCTTC
TRBJ2-5 - TRBV7-2 many CASSLAGTQETQYF TGTGCCAGCAGCTTAGCCGGGACCCAAGAGACCCAGTACTTC
TRBJ2-1 - TRBV28 many CASSLPTNPLSSYNEQFF TGTGCCAGCAGTTTACCAACTAATCCCTTAAGCTCCTACAATGAGCAGTTCTTC
TRBJ1-2 - TRBV6-4 many CASSRNAIGQPTNYGYTF TGTGCCAGCAGCCGCAACGCAATCGGACAGCCGACTAACTATGGCTACACCTTC
TRBJ2-1 TRBD2 TRBV28 many CASSLSLAGGNEQFF TGTGCCAGCAGTTTGTCACTAGCGGGAGGGAATGAGCAGTTCTTC
TRBJ2-3 - TRBV7-9 many CASSLVSGAADTQYF TGTGCCAGCAGCCTAGTCTCGGGGGCTGCAGATACGCAGTATTTT
TRBJ2-2 - TRBV7-8 many CASSSAVGTNTGELFF TGTGCCAGCAGCTCGGCGGTCGGTACGAACACCGGGGAGCTGTTTTTT